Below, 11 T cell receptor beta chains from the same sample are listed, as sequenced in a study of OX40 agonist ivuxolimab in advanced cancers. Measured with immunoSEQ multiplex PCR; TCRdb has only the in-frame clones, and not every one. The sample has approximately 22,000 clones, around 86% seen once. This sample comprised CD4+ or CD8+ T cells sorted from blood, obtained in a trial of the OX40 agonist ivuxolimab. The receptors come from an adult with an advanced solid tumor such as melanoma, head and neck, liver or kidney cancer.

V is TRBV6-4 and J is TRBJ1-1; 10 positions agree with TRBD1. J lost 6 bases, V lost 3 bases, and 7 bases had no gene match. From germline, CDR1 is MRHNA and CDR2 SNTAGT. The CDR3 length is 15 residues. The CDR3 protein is CASSEDRGGIPEAFF. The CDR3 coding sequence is TGTGCCAGCAGTGAGGACAGGGGGGGGATCCCTGAAGCTTTCTTT.

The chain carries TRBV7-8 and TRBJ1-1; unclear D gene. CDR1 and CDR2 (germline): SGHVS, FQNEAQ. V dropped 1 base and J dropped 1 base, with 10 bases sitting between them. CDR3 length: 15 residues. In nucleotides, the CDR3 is TGTGCCAGCAGCTTAGGGGTCTTAGGGAACACTGAAGCTTTCTTT. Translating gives CASSLGVLGNTEAFF. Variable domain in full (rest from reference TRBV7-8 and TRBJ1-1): GAGVSQSPRYKVAKRGQDVALRCDPISGHVSLFWYQQALGQGPEFLTYFQNEAQLDKSGLPSDRFFAERPEGSVSTLKIQRTQQEDSAVYLCASSLGVLGNTEAFFGQGTRLTVV.

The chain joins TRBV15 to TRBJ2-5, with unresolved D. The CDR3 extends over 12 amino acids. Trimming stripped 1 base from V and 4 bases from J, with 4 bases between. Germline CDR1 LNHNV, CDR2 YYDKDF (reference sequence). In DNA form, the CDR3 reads TGTGCCACCAGCAGAGCGAGAGAGACCCAGTACTTC. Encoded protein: CATSRARETQYF.

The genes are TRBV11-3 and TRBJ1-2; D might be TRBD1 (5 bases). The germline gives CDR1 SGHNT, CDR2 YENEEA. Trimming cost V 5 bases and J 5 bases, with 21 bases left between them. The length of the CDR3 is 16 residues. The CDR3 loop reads CASSQEGRQGLYGYTF. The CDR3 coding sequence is TGTGCCAGCAGCCAAGAGGGTCGGCAGGGACTTTATGGCTACACCTTC.

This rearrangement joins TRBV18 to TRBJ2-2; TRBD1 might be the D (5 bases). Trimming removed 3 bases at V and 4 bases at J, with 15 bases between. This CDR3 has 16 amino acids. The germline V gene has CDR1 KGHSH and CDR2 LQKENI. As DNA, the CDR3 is TGTGCCAGCTCACCCCCCGGAGAAGGGGTCACCGGGGAGCTGTTTTTT. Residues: CASSPPGEGVTGELFF.

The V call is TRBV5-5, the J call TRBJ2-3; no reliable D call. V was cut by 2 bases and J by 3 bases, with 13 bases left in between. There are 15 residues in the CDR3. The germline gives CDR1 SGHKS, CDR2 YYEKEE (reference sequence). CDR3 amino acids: CASSFNPARTDTQYF. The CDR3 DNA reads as TGTGCCAGCAGCTTCAATCCCGCACGAACAGATACGCAGTATTTT.

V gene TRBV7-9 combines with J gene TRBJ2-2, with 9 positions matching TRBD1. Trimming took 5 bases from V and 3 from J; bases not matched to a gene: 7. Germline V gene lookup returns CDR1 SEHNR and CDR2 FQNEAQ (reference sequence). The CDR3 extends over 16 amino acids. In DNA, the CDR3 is TGTGCCAGCAGCCAGCGGGACAGGGCTGACACCGGGGAGCTGTTTTTT. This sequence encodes CASSQRDRADTGELFF.

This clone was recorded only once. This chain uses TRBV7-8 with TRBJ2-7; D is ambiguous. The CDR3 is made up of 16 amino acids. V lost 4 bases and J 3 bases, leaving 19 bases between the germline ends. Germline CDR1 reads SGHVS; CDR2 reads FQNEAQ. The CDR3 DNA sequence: TGTGCCAGCAGCTCCGACCAAAGGGATGGGGACTACGAGCAGTACTTC. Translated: CASSSDQRDGDYEQYF.

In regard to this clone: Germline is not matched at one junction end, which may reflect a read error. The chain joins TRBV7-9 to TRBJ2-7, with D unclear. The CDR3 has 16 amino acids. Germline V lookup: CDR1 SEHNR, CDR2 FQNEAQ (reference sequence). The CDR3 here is CASSPKRRLGSDEQYF. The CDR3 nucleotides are TGTGCCAGCAGCCCAAAGAGGCGCCTAGGCTCCGACGAGCAGTACTTC.

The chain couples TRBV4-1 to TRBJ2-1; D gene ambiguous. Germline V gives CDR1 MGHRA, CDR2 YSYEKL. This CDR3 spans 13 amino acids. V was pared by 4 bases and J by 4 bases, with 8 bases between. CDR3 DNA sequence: TGCGCCAGCAGCCTTCTAGGGTACAATGAGCAGTTCTTC. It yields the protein CASSLLGYNEQFF.

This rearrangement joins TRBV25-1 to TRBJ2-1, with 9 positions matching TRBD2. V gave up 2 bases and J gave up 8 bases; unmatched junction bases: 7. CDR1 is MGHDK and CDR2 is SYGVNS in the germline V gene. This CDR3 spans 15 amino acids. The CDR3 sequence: CASSERRGGAHEQFF. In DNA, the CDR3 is TGTGCCAGCAGTGAACGGCGCGGGGGGGCCCATGAGCAGTTCTTC.